Each of the 24 T cell receptor beta chains below was sequenced from the same sample in a study of shared clonotypes between healthy human individuals. Produced via immunoSEQ multiplex PCR; TCRdb's table is partial and in-frame only. The sample has hundreds of thousands of clones; more than 85% are singletons. CD45RO-negative cells were positively selected for CCR7, leaving out terminally differentiated effector memory CD45RA+ cells. Input material: naive CD8+ T cells sorted from blood. Every receptor here comes from a man aged 25-40 years in good health.

The rearrangement joins TRBV4-1 to TRBJ2-7; D is possibly TRBD2 (5 bases). The ends were cut back, 3 bases at V and 0 bases at J, with 12 bases in the middle. Germline lookup yields CDR1 MGHRA and CDR2 YSYEKL. The length of the CDR3 is 15 residues. CDR3 DNA: TGCGCCAGCAGCCATACCACGGGGTTCTCCTACGAGCAGTACTTC. Amino acids: CASSHTTGFSYEQYF.

The CDR3 is CASSTQSYNEQFF. Here the CDR3 DNA reads TGTGCCAGCAGCACACAGAGCTACAATGAGCAGTTCTTC. The genes are TRBV13 and TRBJ2-1; D uncertain. This CDR3 contains 13 residues. Germline V gives CDR1 PRHDT, CDR2 FYEKMQ (reference sequence). V lost 5 bases and J lost 3, with 8 bases in between.

This clone was seen just once. The gene calls are TRBV7-9 and TRBJ1-2; maybe TRBD1 (5 bases). CDR1 and CDR2 (germline): SEHNR, FQNEAQ (reference sequence). This CDR3 contains 15 residues. V was cut by 4 bases and J by 3 bases, with 15 bases left in between. DNA of the CDR3: TGTGCCAGCAGCTATGGGACTGATCCCGACTATGGCTACACCTTC. It encodes CASSYGTDPDYGYTF.

This sequence joins TRBV21-1 and TRBJ2-7; the table's D call, TRBD2, has no DNA check behind it. TRBV21-1 is a pseudogene. The CDR3 consists of 10 residues. The CDR3 protein is CASKRYEQYF. In nucleotides, the CDR3 is TGTGCCAGCAAGAGATACGAGCAGTACTTC.

This sequence joins TRBV4-3 and TRBJ2-7; TRBD2 is a possible D gene (5 bases). The CDR3 has 15 residues. The germline CDR1 and CDR2 sequences are LGHNA and YSLEER. V gave up 0 bases and J gave up 5 bases, with 14 bases separating them. Here the CDR3 DNA reads TGCGCCAGCAGCCAAGAGAGGCGGGCCACGGACGAGCAGTACTTC. Encoded protein: CASSQERRATDEQYF.

The chain uses TRBV7-9 and TRBJ1-4, with 7 bases fitting TRBD1. The CDR3 runs 14 residues. V was pared by 2 bases and J by 11 bases, with 8 bases of the junction left unmatched. Germline V gene sequence: CDR1 SEHNR, CDR2 FQNEAQ (reference sequence). CDR3 in amino acids: CASSLRQGAGKLFF. CDR3 in DNA: TGTGCCAGCAGCTTAAGACAGGGTGCGGGGAAACTGTTTTTT.

The genes are TRBV5-4 and TRBJ1-3; D is unclear. Germline values: CDR1 SGHNT, CDR2 YYREEE (reference sequence). V was clipped by 5 bases and J by 0 bases, with 12 bases between them. This CDR3 is 15 amino acids long. The CDR3 nucleotides are TGTGCCAGCAGTTTTTTTGGGTCCTCTGGAAACACCATATATTTT. It encodes CASSFFGSSGNTIYF.

The genes are TRBV4-3 and TRBJ2-7; possible D gene TRBD2, 6 bases. V lost 0 bases and J lost 3, with 12 bases in between. The CDR3 contains 15 residues. Germline V lookup: CDR1 LGHNA, CDR2 YSLEER. The CDR3 region is CASSQDSGTHYEQYF. CDR3 nucleotide sequence: TGCGCCAGCAGCCAAGACAGTGGGACTCACTACGAGCAGTACTTC.

The chain joins TRBV7-9 to TRBJ2-7; 9 nucleotides match TRBD1. Germline loops: CDR1 SEHNR, CDR2 FQNEAQ (reference sequence). V trimming: 5 bases; J trimming: 6 bases; junction bases outside the gene matches: 2. This CDR3 has 12 amino acids. CDR3 sequence (DNA): TGTGCCAGCAGCCACAGGGGGCCCGAGCAGTACTTC. Its protein is CASSHRGPEQYF. Full variable domain (rest looked up from reference TRBV7-9 and TRBJ2-7): DTGVSQNPRHKITKRGQNVTFRCDPISEHNRLYWYRQTLGQGPEFLTYFQNEAQLEKSRLLSDRFSAERPKGSFSTLEIQRTEQGDSAMYLCASSHRGPEQYFGPGTRLTVT.

This clone was detected only a few times. This chain links TRBV27 with TRBJ1-5; 10 positions agree with TRBD1. With V trimmed by 5 bases and J by 1 base, 5 bases remained unmatched. Germline lookup yields CDR1 MNHEY and CDR2 SMNVEV (reference sequence). The CDR3 loop spans 16 amino acids. In DNA form, the CDR3 reads TGTGCCAGCAGTGCAAGACAGGGGGCGAGCAATCAGCCCCAGCATTTT. This translates into CASSARQGASNQPQHF.

The chain employs TRBV7-9 and TRBJ1-1; D ambiguous. CDR1 SEHNR and CDR2 FQNEAQ come from the germline V gene (reference sequence). Deletions cut 5 bases from V and 1 base from J, with 14 bases between. The CDR3 covers 15 residues. The CDR3 spells CASSPAVGSNTEAFF. The DNA of the CDR3 is TGTGCCAGCAGCCCGGCGGTTGGGTCGAACACTGAAGCTTTCTTT.

The rearrangement uses TRBV7-9 and TRBJ1-5; D is unresolved. CDR3 length: 15 residues. Trimming stripped 4 bases from V and 1 base from J, with 11 bases between. Germline CDR1 reads SEHNR; CDR2 reads FQNEAQ (reference sequence). The CDR3 DNA sequence: TGTGCCAGCAGCTCCCCCGACGGAAGCAATCAGCCCCAGCATTTT. Translated: CASSSPDGSNQPQHF.

V is TRBV7-9 and J is TRBJ2-5; D remains unclear. CDR3 length equals 13 residues. Germline CDR1 and CDR2: SEHNR and FQNEAQ (reference sequence). V was clipped by 3 bases and J by 0 bases, with 5 bases between them. For the CDR3, the DNA is TGTGCCAGCAGCTTCGACAACCAAGAGACCCAGTACTTC. The encoded protein is CASSFDNQETQYF.

The chain combines TRBV6-5 with TRBJ2-3; TRBD2 aligns across 7 bases. The J segment lost 0 bases and the V segment lost 3 bases, leaving 3 bases of the junction unmatched. This CDR3 region has 15 residues. Germline loops: CDR1 MNHEY, CDR2 SVGAGI. CDR3 nucleotides: TGTGCCAGCAGTTATACTAGCGCAAGCACAGATACGCAGTATTTT. Its protein product is CASSYTSASTDTQYF.

This chain links TRBV28 with TRBJ2-1; the match to TRBD2 covers 11 bases. The CDR3 covers 15 residues. Germline CDR1 is MDHEN and CDR2 is SYDVKM. V lost 5 bases, J lost 5 bases, and 5 bases stayed unmatched. The CDR3 is CASSRTGLADNEQFF. The CDR3 region has the DNA TGTGCCAGCAGTCGAACGGGACTAGCGGACAATGAGCAGTTCTTC.

This clone has just a few counts. The genes are TRBV2 and TRBJ1-5; a possible D gene is TRBD1 (6 bases). Germline V gene lookup returns CDR1 SNHLY and CDR2 FYNNEI. The CDR3 spans 11 residues. The V and J ends lost 10 bases and 6 bases respectively, with 10 bases between them. The CDR3 here is CATGGGQPQHF. CDR3 nucleotide sequence: TGTGCCACCGGAGGGGGTCAGCCCCAGCATTTT.

This clone was detected once. The rearrangement links TRBV4-3 to TRBJ2-1, with 8 bases aligning to TRBD2. CDR1 is LGHNA and CDR2 is YSLEER in the germline V gene. V lost 1 base and J lost 5; bases outside the gene matches: 22. The CDR3 sequence is 21 residues long. The CDR3 sequence is CASSQAWGGLPGTSGNNEQFF. The CDR3 DNA follows: TGCGCCAGCAGCCAAGCCTGGGGCGGGCTCCCCGGAACTAGCGGCAACAATGAGCAGTTCTTC.

As regards this clone: Other DNA sequences in the same sample also yield this CDR3. V usage is TRBV7-2 and J usage is TRBJ2-1; D not certain. The CDR3 sequence is 11 residues long. Trimming stripped 5 bases from V and 7 bases from J, with 6 bases between. Germline loops: CDR1 SGHTA, CDR2 FQGNSA. The CDR3 coding sequence is TGTGCCAGCAGCCCCGGAAATGAGCAGTTCTTC. It translates to CASSPGNEQFF.

The rearrangement joins TRBV19 to TRBJ2-7; no clear D gene. V lost 3 bases to trimming and J lost 6 bases, with 15 bases between them. The CDR3 has 14 residues. Per the germline V gene, CDR1 is LNHDA and CDR2 is SQIVND (reference sequence). This CDR3 reads CASSMTLPHLEQYF. Written as DNA, the CDR3 is TGTGCCAGTAGTATGACACTCCCGCACCTCGAGCAGTACTTC.

Only one count was recorded for this clone. This rearrangement joins TRBV19 to TRBJ1-2, with D possibly TRBD1 on 5 matching bases. The CDR3 totals 16 residues. V was clipped by 6 bases and J by 8 bases, with 25 bases between them. Germline assignment: CDR1 LNHDA and CDR2 SQIVND (reference sequence). CDR3 nucleotide sequence: TGTGCCAGTAGGCCGGCCCCGGGGACCCGGGCGGAGGGCTACACCTTC. Its protein is CASRPAPGTRAEGYTF.

The chain couples TRBV27 to TRBJ1-5; tentative D call: TRBD1 (5 bases). This CDR3 comprises 14 residues. Between the trimmed V and J ends, which lost 5 bases and 4 bases, there was a span of 12 bases. CDR1 is MNHEY, CDR2 SMNVEV, per germline (reference sequence). CDR3 protein: CASSPGLKNQPQHF. The CDR3 nucleotides are TGTGCCAGCAGTCCGGGACTAAAAAATCAGCCCCAGCATTTT.

This chain's CDR3 is CASKVGGGNEQFF. DNA for the CDR3: TGTGCCAGCAAGGTGGGAGGTGGAAATGAGCAGTTCTTC. The chain couples TRBV27 to TRBJ2-1; D perhaps matches TRBD2 (6 bases). Trimming removed 7 bases at V and 7 bases at J, with 14 bases between. In germline, CDR1 is MNHEY, CDR2 SMNVEV (reference sequence). The CDR3 runs 13 residues.

In its sample, this clone was seen once. V gene TRBV29-1 combines with J gene TRBJ2-7; 7 bases align to TRBD1. After removal of 6 bases from V and 1 base from J, the junction contained 9 bases not matched to a gene. The germline gives CDR1 SQVTM, CDR2 ANQGSEA. This CDR3 comprises 14 residues. CDR3 amino acids: CSVENTGESYEQYF. DNA of the CDR3: TGCAGCGTCGAAAATACAGGGGAGTCCTACGAGCAGTACTTC.

The chain joins TRBV10-3 to TRBJ2-3; D gene uncertain. The CDR3 has 14 residues. The germline V and J ends were trimmed by 0 bases and 2 bases, with 6 bases remaining between them. The germline V gene encodes CDR1 ENHRY and CDR2 SYGVKD. The CDR3 nucleotides read TGTGCCATCAGTGAGTCACCGGACACAGATACGCAGTATTTT. Residues: CAISESPDTDTQYF.